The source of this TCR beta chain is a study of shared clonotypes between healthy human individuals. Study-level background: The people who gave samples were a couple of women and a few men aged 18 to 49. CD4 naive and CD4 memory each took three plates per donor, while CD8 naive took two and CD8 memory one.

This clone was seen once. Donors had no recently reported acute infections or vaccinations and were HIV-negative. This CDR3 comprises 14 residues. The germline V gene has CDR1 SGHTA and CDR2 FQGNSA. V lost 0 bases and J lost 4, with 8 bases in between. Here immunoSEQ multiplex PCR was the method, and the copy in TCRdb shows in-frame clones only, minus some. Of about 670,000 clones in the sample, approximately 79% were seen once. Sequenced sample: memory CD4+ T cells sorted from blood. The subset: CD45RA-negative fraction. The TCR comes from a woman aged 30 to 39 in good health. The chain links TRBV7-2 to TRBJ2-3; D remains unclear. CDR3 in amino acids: CASSLAWGSDTQYF. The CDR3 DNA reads TGTGCCAGCAGCTTAGCTTGGGGTTCAGATACGCAGTATTTT.